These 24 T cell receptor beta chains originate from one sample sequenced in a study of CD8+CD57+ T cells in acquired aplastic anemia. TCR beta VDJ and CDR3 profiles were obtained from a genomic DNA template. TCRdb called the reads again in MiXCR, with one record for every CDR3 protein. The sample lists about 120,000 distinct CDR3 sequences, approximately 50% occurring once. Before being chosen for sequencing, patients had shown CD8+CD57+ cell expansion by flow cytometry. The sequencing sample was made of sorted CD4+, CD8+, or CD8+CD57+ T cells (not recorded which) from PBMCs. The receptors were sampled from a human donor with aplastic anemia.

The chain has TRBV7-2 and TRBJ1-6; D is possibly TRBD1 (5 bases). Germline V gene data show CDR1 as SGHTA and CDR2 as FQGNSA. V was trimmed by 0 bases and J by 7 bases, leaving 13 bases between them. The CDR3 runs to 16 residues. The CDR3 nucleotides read TGTGCCAGCAGCTTAGCATGGGGGATGGGAAATTCACCCCTCCACTTT. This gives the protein CASSLAWGMGNSPLHF.

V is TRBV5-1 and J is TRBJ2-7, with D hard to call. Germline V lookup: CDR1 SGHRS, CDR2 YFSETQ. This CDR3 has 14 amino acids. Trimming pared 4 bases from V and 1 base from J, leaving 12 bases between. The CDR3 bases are TGCGCCAGCAGCCCCGAAGCCCAGTCCTACGAGCAGTACTTC. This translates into CASSPEAQSYEQYF. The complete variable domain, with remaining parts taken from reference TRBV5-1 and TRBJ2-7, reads KAGVTQTPRYLIKTRGQQVTLSCSPISGHRSVSWYQQTPGQGLQFLFEYFSETQRNKGNFPGRFSGRQFSNSRSEMNVSTLELGDSALYLCASSPEAQSYEQYFGPGTRLTVT.

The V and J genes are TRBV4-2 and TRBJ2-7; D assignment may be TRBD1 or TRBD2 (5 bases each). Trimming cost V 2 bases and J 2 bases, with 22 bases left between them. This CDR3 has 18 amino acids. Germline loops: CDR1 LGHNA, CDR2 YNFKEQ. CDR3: CASSQRTDMGVGAYEQYF. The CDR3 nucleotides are TGTGCCAGCAGCCAACGGACGGACATGGGGGTGGGCGCCTACGAGCAGTACTTC.

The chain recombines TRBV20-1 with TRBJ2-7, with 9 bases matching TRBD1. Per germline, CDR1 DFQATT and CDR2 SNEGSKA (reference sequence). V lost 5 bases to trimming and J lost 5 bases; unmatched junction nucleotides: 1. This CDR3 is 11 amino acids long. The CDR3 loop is CSAHRGHEQYF. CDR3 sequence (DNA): TGCAGTGCTCACAGGGGGCACGAGCAGTACTTC.

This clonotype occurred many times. The chain's CDR3 is CSALGGGDSSRGGYGYTF. The CDR3 nucleotides are TGCAGCGCGTTGGGGGGTGGTGACAGCTCCCGCGGGGGCTATGGCTACACCTTC. The chain carries TRBV29-1 and TRBJ1-2, with D perhaps matching TRBD1 (5 bases). Per germline, CDR1 SQVTM and CDR2 ANQGSEA. V lost 7 bases and J lost 4, with 31 bases in between. CDR3 length: 18 residues.

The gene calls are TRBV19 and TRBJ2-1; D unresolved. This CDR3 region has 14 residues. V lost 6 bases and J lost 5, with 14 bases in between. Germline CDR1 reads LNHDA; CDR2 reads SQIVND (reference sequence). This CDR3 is CASRLGRYNNEQFF. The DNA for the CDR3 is TGTGCCAGTAGATTAGGGCGGTATAACAATGAGCAGTTCTTC.

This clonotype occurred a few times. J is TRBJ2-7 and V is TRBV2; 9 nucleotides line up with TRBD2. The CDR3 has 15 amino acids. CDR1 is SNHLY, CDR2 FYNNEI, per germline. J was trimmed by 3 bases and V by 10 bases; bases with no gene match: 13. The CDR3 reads CATEGAGGSSYEQYF. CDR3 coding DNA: TGTGCCACCGAGGGAGCGGGAGGTTCAAGCTACGAGCAGTACTTC.

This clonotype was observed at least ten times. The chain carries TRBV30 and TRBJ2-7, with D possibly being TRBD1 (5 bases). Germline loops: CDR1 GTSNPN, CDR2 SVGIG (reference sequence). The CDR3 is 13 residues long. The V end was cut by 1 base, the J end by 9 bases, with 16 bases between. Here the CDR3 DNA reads TGTGCCTGGAGTGACGATGAAGGGGTAGGGCAGTACTTC. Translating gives CAWSDDEGVGQYF.

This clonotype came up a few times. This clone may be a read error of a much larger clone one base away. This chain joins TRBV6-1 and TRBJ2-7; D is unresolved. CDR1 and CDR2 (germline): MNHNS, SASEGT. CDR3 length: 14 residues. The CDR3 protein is CAGSEQVITYEQYF. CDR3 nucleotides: TGTGCCGGCAGTGAGCAGGTCATCACCTACGAGCAGTACTTC.

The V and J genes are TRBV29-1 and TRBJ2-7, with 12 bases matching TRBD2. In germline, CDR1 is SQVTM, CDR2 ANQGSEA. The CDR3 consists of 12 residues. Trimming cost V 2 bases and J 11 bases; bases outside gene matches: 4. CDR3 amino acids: CSVELGLAGKYF. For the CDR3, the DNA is TGCAGCGTTGAACTCGGACTAGCGGGAAAGTACTTC.

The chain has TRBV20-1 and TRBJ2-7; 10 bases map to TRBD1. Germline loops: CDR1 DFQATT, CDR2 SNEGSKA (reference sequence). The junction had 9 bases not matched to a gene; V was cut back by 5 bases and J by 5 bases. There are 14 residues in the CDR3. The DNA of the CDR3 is TGCAGTGCTCAATTGGGACAGGGGACAAACGAGCAGTACTTC. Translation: CSAQLGQGTNEQYF.

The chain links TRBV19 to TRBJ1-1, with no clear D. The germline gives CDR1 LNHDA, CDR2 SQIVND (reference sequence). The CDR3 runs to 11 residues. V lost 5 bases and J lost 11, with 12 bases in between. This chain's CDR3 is CASSQSYAAFF. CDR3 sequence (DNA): TGTGCCAGTAGTCAGTCATACGCGGCTTTCTTT.

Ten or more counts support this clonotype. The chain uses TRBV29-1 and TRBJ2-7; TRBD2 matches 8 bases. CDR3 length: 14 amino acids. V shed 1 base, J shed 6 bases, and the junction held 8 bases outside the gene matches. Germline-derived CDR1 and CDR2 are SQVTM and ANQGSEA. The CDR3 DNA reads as TGCAGCGTTGAAGGGACGAGGGCGGGAGGCGAGCAGTACTTC. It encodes CSVEGTRAGGEQYF.

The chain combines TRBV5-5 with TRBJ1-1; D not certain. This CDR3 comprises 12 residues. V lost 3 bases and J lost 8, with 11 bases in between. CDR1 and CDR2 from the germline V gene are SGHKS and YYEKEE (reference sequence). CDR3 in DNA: TGTGCCAGCAGCTCCCATTGGGGAGAAGCTTTCTTT. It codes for CASSSHWGEAFF.

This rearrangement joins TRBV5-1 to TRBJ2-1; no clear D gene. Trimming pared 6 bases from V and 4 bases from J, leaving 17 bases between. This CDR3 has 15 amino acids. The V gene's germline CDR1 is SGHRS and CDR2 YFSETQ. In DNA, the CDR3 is TGCGCCAGCACCATAAATGGGCTGGAGTACAATGAGCAGTTCTTC. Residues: CASTINGLEYNEQFF. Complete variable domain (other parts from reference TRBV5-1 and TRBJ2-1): KAGVTQTPRYLIKTRGQQVTLSCSPISGHRSVSWYQQTPGQGLQFLFEYFSETQRNKGNFPGRFSGRQFSNSRSEMNVSTLELGDSALYLCASTINGLEYNEQFFGPGTRLTVL.

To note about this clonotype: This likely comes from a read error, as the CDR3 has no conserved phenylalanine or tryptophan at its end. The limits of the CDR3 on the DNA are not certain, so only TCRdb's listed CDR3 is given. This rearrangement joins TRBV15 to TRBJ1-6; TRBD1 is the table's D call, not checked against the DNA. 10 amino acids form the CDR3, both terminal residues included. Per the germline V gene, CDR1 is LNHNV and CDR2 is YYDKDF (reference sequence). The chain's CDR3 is CATSMDRESS.

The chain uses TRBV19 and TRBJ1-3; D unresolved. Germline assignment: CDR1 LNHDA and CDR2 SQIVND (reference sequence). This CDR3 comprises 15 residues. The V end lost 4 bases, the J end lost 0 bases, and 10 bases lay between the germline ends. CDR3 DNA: TGTGCCAGTAGTACCACGGGAGGCTCTGGAAACACCATATATTTT. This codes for CASSTTGGSGNTIYF.

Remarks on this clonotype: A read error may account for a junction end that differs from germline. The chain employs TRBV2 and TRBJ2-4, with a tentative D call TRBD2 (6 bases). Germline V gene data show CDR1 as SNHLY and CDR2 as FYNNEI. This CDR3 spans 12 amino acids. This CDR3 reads CASSRRDNIKYF. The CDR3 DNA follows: TGTGCCAGCAGTCGGAGGGATAACATTAAGTACTTC.

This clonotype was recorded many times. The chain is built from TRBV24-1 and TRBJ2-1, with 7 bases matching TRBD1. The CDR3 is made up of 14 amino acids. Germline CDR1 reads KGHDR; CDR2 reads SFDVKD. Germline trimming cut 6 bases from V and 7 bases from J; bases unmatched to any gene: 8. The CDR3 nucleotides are TGTGCCACCAGTAGGAGACAGGGAAGGAATGAGCAGTTCTTC. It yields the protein CATSRRQGRNEQFF.

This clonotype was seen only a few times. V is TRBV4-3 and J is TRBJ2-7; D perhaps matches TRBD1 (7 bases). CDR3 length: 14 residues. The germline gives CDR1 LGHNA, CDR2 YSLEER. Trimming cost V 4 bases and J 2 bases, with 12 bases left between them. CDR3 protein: CASSRPGGPYEQYF. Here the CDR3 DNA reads TGCGCCAGCAGCCGTCCAGGGGGGCCCTACGAGCAGTACTTC.

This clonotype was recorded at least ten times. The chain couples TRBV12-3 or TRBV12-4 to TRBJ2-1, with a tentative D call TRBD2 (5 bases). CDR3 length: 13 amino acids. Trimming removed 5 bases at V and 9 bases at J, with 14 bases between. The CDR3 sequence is CASSGLQSGEQFF. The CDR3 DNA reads TGTGCCAGCAGTGGGTTACAAAGCGGTGAGCAGTTCTTC.

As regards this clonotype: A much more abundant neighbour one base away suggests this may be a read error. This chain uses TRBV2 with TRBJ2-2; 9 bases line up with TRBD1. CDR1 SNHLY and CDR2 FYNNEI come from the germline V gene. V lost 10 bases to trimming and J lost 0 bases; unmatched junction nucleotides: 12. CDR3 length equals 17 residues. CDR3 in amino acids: CANIKQGAVSNTGELFF. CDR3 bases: TGTGCCAACATCAAACAGGGGGCGGTTTCGAACACCGGGGAGCTGTTTTTT.

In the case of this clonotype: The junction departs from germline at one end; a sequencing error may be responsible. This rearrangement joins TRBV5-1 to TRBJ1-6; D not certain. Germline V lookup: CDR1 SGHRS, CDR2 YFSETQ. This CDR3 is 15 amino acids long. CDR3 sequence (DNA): TGCGCCAGCAGCGACCAAGACCAAGCGGATTCACTCCTCCACTTT. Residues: CASSDQDQADSLLHF.

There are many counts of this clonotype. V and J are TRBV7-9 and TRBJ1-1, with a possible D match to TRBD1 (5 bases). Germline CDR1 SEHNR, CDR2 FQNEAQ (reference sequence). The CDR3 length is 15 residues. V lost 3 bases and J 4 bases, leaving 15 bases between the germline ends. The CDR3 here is CASSFVQGMSTEAFF. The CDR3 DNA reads TGTGCCAGCAGCTTCGTTCAGGGAATGAGCACTGAAGCTTTCTTT.